The clone carrying this TCR beta chain was seen only once. What it binds is not known. Trimming took 3 bases from V and 3 from J; bases not matched to a gene: 9. CDR3 length: 17 residues. Per the germline V gene, CDR1 is SGHTA and CDR2 is FQGNSA. Method: immunoSEQ multiplex PCR; TCRdb's copy keeps in-frame clones and lacks some. The table includes roughly 58,000 clones, 80% to 85% detected once. The sample belongs to a study of OX40 agonist ivuxolimab in advanced cancers. Looking at the study overall: Intravenous ivuxolimab was administered to patients every 2 weeks at 0.01 to 10 mg/kg. Study-wide results and caveats: The expanded peripheral T cells' antigen specificity was not determined.

This sequence originates from an adult with an advanced solid tumor such as melanoma, head and neck, liver or kidney cancer. The sample consisted of CD4+ or CD8+ T cells sorted from blood, taken in a trial of the OX40 agonist ivuxolimab. The rearrangement links TRBV7-2 to TRBJ2-3, with TRBD2 matching over 10 bases. In DNA form, the CDR3 reads TGTGCCAGCAGCTTGGGTTCGGCTAGCGGGGGTACAGATACGCAGTATTTT. Translation gives CASSLGSASGGTDTQYF.